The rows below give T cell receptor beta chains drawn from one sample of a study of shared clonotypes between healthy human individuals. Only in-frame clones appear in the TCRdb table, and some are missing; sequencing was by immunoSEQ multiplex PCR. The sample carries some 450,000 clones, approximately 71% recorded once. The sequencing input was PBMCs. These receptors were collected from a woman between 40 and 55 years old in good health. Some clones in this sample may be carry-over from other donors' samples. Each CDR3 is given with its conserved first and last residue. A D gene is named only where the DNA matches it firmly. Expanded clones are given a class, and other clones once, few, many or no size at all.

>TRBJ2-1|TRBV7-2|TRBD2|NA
CATEPLGREVNPQFF
TGTGCCACGGAACCCCTCGGGCGGGAGGTTAATCCGCAGTTCTTC
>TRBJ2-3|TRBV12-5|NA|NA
CASGFGALGDTQYF
TGTGCTAGTGGTTTTGGGGCCCTCGGAGATACGCAGTATTTT
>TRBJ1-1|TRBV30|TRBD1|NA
CARSGTGGRGYSEAFF
TGTGCCCGTTCGGGGACAGGGGGCCGCGGGTACTCTGAAGCTTTCTTT
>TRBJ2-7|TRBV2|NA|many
CASSEGSYSYEQYF
TGTGCCAGCAGTGAGGGCAGCTACTCCTACGAGCAGTACTTC
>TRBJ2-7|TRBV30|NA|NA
CALLRVPYEQYF
TGTGCCTTACTCCGGGTACCCTACGAGCAGTACTTC
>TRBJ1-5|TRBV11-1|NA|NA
CASSLGGSNQPQHF
TGTGCCAGCAGCTTAGGTGGCAGCAATCAGCCCCAGCATTTT
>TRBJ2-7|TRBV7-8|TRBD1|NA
CASSFGTVYEQYF
TGTGCCAGCAGTTTCGGGACAGTCTACGAGCAGTACTTC
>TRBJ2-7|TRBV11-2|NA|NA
CASSLAYNSYEQYF
TGTGCCAGCAGCTTAGCTTATAACTCCTACGAGCAGTACTTC
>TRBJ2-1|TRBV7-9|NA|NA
CASSPLHNEQFF
TGTGCCAGCAGCCCGCTTCACAATGAGCAGTTCTTC
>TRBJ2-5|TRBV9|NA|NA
CASSDRSRTQYF
TGTGCCAGCAGTGATAGGTCCCGGACCCAGTACTTC
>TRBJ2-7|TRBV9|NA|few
CASSVGVALSSYEQYF
TGTGCCAGCAGCGTAGGGGTAGCTCTGAGCTCCTACGAGCAGTACTTC
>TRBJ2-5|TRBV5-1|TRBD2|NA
CASRRTSGVEEQYF
TGCGCCAGCAGAAGGACTAGCGGGGTCGAGGAGCAGTACTTC
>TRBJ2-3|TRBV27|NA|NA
CASSLGGATDTQYF
TGTGCCAGCAGTTTAGGGGGGGCCACAGATACGCAGTATTTT
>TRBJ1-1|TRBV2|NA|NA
CASSNRGPEAFF
TGTGCCAGCAGTAACCGGGGCCCTGAAGCTTTCTTT
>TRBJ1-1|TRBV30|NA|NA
CAWSVPVGAGAFF
TGTGCCTGGAGTGTTCCGGTTGGGGCAGGAGCTTTCTTT
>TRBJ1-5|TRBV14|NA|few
CASSQDQNQPQHF
TGTGCCAGCAGCCAAGACCAAAATCAGCCCCAGCATTTT
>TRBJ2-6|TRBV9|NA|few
CASSPRQTTYSGANVLTF
TGTGCCAGCAGCCCCCGACAGACTACCTACTCTGGGGCCAACGTCCTGACTTTC
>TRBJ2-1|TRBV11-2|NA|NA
CASSLDRVGWDEQFF
TGTGCCAGCAGCTTAGACAGGGTCGGTTGGGATGAGCAGTTCTTC
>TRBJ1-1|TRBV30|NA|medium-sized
CAWINVREAFF
TGTGCCTGGATTAATGTAAGGGAAGCTTTCTTT
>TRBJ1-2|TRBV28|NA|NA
CASSYRNYGYTF
TGTGCCAGCAGTTACAGAAACTATGGCTACACCTTC
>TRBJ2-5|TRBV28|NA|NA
CASSETSPATQYF
TGTGCCAGCAGTGAGACGAGCCCAGCGACCCAGTACTTC
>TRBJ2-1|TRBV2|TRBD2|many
CASSLAGVGVEQFF
TGTGCCAGCAGTTTAGCGGGAGTGGGGGTTGAGCAGTTCTTC
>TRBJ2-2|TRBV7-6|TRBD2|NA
CASRTSGGVGELFF
TGTGCCAGCAGGACTAGCGGAGGGGTCGGGGAGCTGTTTTTT
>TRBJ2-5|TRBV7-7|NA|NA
CASSLGVSGETQYF
TGTGCTAGCAGCTTAGGGGTTAGTGGAGAGACCCAGTACTTC
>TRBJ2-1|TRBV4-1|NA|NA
CASSQGRVVSPYNEQFF
TGCGCCAGCAGCCAAGGGAGGGTCGTGTCGCCCTACAATGAGCAGTTCTTC
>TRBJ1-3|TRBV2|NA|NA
CASSEAGVGNTIYF
TGTGCCAGCAGTGAAGCAGGGGTTGGAAACACCATATATTTT
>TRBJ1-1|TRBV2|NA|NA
CASRGAGYTEAFF
TGTGCCAGCAGGGGGGCAGGCTACACTGAAGCTTTCTTT
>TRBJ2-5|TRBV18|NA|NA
CASSRYPGEGETQYF
TGTGCCAGCTCACGTTATCCGGGGGAAGGGGAGACCCAGTACTTC
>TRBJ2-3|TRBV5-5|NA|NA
CASSLASSTDTQYF
TGTGCCAGCAGCTTGGCCAGTAGCACAGATACGCAGTATTTT
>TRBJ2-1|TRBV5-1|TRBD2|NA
CASSLEREIHEQFF
TGCGCCAGCAGCTTGGAGCGGGAGATCCATGAGCAGTTCTTC
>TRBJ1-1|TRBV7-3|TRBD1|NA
CASSFTGENTEAFF
TGTGCCAGCAGCTTTACAGGGGAAAACACTGAAGCTTTCTTT
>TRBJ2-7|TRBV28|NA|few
CASSLSGEYLYEQYF
TGTGCCAGCAGTTTATCAGGGGAATATTTGTACGAGCAGTACTTC
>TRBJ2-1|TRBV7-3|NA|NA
CASSLISASRHNEQFF
TGTGCCAGCAGCTTAATTTCGGCTAGTCGCCACAATGAGCAGTTCTTC
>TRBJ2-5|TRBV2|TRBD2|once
CASRPGLAGGPGTQYF
TGTGCCAGCAGACCGGGACTAGCGGGAGGGCCGGGGACCCAGTACTTC
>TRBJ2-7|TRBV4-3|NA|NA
CASSQEAQPFDEQYF
TGCGCCAGCAGCCAAGAGGCACAGCCGTTCGACGAGCAGTACTTC
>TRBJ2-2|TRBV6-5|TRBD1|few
CATRTGESGELFF
TGTGCCACCCGGACAGGGGAATCCGGGGAGCTGTTTTTT
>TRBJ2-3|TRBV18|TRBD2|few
CASSSRGGSTTDTQYF
TGTGCCAGCTCTTCCAGAGGCGGGAGCACCACAGATACGCAGTATTTT
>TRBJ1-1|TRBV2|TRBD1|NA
CASSGQGVKRGPGAFF
TGTGCCAGCAGTGGCCAGGGGGTGAAAAGGGGACCGGGAGCTTTCTTT
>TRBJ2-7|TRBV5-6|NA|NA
CASRLGGRYEQYF
TGTGCCAGCAGACTAGGGGGGCGGTACGAGCAGTACTTC